The clone carrying this T cell receptor (beta chain) showed up many times. Its antigen remains unidentified. These data belong to a study of T cells in Graves' hyperthyroidism and ophthalmopathy. Researchers took RNA transcripts and amplified the TCR beta CDR3 regions from them. The HTBI primer set drove a first-round RT-PCR of the TCR CDR3. TCRdb passed the multiplex PCR reads through MiXCR, listing each CDR3 protein once. The sample carries 700,000 to 850,000 distinct CDR3 sequences, about 35% recorded once. The germline CDR1 and CDR2 sequences are PRHDT and FYEKMQ (reference sequence). The CDR3 runs 12 residues. Deletions cut 10 bases from V and 3 bases from J, with 12 bases between. Study results and caveats: By a 13 V-J model, ophthalmopathy was set apart from stable hyperthyroidism.

This chain connects TRBV13 to TRBJ2-5; a weak D match, TRBD2 (6 bases). The receptor comes from a woman in her thirties or forties with Graves' hyperthyroidism. The sample comprised blood. In nucleotides, the CDR3 is TGTGCCACCCACGGGGGAGAAGAGACCCAGTACTTC. Translation gives CATHGGEETQYF.